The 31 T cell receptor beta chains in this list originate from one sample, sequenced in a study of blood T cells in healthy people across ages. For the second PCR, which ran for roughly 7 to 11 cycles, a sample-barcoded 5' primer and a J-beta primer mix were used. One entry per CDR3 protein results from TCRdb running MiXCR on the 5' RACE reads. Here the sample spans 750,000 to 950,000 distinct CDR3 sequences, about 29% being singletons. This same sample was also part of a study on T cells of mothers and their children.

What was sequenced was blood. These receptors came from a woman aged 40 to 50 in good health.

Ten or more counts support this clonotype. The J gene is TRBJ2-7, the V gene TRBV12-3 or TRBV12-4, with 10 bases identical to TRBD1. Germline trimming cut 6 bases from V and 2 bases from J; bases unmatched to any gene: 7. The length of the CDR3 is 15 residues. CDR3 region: CASRPRDRGTYEQYF. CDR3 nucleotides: TGTGCCAGCAGGCCCCGGGACAGGGGAACCTACGAGCAGTACTTC.

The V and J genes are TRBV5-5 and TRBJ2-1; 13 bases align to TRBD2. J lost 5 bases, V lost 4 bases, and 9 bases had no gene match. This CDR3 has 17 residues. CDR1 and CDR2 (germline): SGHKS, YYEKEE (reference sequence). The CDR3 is CASSQTTSGGAHNEQFF. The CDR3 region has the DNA TGTGCCAGCAGCCAAACTACTAGCGGGGGGGCCCACAATGAGCAGTTCTTC. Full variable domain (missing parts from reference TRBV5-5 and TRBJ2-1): DAGVTQSPTHLIKTRGQQVTLRCSPISGHKSVSWYQQVLGQGPQFIFQYYEKEERGRGNFPDRFSARQFPNYSSELNVNALLLGDSALYLCASSQTTSGGAHNEQFFGPGTRLTVL.

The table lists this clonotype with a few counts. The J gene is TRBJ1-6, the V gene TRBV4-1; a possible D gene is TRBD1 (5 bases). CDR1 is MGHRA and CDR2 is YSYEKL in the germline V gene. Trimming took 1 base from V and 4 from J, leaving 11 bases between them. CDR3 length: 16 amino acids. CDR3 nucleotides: TGCGCCAGCAGCCAAGTTGCCGACAGTTATAATTCACCCCTCCACTTT. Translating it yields CASSQVADSYNSPLHF.

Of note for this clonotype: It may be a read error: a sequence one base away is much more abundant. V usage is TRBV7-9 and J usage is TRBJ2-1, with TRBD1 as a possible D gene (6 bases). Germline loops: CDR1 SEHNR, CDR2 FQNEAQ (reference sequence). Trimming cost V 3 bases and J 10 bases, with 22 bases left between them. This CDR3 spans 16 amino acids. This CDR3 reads CASSFLMGAVEYEQFF. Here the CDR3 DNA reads TGTGCCAGCAGCTTCTTAATGGGGGCCGTGGAATACGAGCAGTTCTTC.

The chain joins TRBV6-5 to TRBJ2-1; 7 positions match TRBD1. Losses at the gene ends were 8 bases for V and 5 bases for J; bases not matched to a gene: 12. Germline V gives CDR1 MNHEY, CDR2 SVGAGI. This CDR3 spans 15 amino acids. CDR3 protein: CASWDRGDSDNEQFF. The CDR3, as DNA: TGTGCCAGCTGGGATAGAGGGGACAGCGACAATGAGCAGTTCTTC.

The CDR3 bases are TGTGCCAGCAGTTCGGGTTTTACCTACGAGCAGTACTTC. Translation gives CASSSGFTYEQYF. V is TRBV28 and J is TRBJ2-7; D is uncertain. Germline V CDR1 and CDR2: MDHEN, SYDVKM. The CDR3 spans 13 residues. The V and J ends lost 4 bases and 2 bases respectively, with 9 bases between them.

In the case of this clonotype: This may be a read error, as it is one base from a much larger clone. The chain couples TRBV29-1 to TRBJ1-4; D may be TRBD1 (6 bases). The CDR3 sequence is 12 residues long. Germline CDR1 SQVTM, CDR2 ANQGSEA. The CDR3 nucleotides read TGCAGCGCTCGGACGGGGGCCGAAAAACGGTTTTTT. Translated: CSARTGAEKRFF.

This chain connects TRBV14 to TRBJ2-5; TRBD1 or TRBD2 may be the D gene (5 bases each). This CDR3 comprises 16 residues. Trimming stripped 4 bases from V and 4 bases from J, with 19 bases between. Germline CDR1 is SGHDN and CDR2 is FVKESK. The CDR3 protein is CASSRKRLTRGETQYF. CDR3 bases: TGTGCCAGCAGCCGAAAAAGACTCACGAGGGGAGAGACCCAGTACTTC.

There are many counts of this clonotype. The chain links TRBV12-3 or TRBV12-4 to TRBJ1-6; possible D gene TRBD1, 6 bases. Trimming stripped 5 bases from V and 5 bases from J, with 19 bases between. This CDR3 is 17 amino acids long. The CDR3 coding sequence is TGTGCCAGCAGTATCGATGCGCACGCAGGGGATAATTCACCCCTCCACTTT. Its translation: CASSIDAHAGDNSPLHF.

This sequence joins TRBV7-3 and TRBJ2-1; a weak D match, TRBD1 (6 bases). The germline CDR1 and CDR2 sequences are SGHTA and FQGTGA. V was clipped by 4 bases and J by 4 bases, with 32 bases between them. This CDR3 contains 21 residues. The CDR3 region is CASSSQHRTNRASILYNEQFF. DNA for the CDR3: TGTGCCAGCAGCTCCCAACACCGGACCAACAGGGCCTCCATCCTTTACAATGAGCAGTTCTTC.

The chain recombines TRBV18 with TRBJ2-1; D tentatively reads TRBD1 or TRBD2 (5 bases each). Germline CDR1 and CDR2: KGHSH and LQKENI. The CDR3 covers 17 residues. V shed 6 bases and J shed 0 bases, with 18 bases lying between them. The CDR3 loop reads CASSRTRDGNSYNEQFF. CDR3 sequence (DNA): TGTGCCAGCTCCCGAACAAGGGACGGTAACTCCTACAATGAGCAGTTCTTC.

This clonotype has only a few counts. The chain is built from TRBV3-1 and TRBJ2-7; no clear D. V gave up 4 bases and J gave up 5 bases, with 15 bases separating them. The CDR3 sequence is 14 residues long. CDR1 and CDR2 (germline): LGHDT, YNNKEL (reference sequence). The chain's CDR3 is CASSLLTGYHEQYF. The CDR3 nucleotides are TGTGCCAGCAGCCTATTGACTGGGTATCACGAGCAGTACTTC.

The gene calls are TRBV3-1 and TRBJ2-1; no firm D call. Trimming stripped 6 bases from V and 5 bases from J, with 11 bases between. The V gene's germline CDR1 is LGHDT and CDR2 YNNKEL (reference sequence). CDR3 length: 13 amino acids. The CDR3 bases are TGTGCCAGCAGGGAGTTGGGAAACAATGAGCAGTTCTTC. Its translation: CASRELGNNEQFF.

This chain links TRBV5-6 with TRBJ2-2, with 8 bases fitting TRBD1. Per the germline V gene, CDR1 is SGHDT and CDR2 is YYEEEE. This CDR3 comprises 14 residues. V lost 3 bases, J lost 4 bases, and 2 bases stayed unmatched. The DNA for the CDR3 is TGTGCCAGCAGCTGGACAGGGTTCACCGGGGAGCTGTTTTTT. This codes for CASSWTGFTGELFF.

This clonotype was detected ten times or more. The CDR3 region is CASSQGAGTGYEQYF. Here the CDR3 DNA reads TGCGCCAGCAGCCAAGGCGCTGGGACAGGCTACGAGCAGTACTTC. The V and J genes are TRBV4-1 and TRBJ2-7; 8 nucleotides align to TRBD1. Trimming cost V 1 base and J 3 bases; bases outside gene matches: 5. Germline V CDR1 and CDR2: MGHRA, YSYEKL. The CDR3 runs 15 residues.

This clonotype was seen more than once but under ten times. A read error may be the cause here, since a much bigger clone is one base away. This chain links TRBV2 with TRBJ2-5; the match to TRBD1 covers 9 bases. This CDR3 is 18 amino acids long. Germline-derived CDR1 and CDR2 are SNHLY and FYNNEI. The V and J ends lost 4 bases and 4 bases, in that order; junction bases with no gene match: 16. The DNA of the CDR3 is TGTGCCAGCAGTGTCCCGGGACAGGGAACAGGGGGAAGAGAGACCCAGTACTTC. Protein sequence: CASSVPGQGTGGRETQYF.

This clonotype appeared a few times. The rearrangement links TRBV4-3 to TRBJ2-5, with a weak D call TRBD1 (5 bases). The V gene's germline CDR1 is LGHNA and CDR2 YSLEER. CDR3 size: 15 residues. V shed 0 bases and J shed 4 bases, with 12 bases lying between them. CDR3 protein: CASSQDPGSPETQYF. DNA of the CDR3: TGCGCCAGCAGCCAAGATCCAGGGTCCCCAGAGACCCAGTACTTC.

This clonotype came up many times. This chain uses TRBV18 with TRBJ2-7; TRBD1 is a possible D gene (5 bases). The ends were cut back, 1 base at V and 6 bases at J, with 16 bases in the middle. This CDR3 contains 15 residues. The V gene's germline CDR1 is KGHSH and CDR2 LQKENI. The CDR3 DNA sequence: TGTGCCAGCTCACCACGGCAGGGTTACTACTCCGAGCAGTACTTC. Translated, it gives CASSPRQGYYSEQYF.

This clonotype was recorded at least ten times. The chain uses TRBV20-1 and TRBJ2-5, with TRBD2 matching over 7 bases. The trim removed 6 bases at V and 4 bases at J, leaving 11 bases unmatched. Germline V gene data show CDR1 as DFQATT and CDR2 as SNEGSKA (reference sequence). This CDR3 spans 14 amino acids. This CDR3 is CSATKGRVSETQYF. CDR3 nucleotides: TGCAGTGCCACTAAAGGGAGGGTCTCAGAGACCCAGTACTTC.

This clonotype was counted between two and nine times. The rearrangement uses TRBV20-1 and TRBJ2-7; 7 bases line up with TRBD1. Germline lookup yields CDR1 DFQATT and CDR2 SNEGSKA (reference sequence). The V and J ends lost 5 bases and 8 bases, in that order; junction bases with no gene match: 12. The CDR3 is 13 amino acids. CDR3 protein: CSAEDDRVVKQYF. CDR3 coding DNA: TGCAGTGCTGAAGATGACAGGGTGGTAAAGCAGTACTTC.

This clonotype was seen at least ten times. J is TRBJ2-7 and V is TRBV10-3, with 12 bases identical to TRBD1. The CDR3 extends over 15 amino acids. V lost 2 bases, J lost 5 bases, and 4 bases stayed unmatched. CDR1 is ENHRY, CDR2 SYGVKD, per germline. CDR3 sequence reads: CAISERGQGANEQYF. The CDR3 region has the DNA TGTGCCATCAGTGAGCGGGGACAGGGGGCGAACGAGCAGTACTTC.

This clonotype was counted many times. CDR3 sequence reads: CASSQPGADRSYGYTF. DNA for the CDR3: TGCGCCAGCAGCCAGCCTGGGGCTGACAGGTCCTATGGCTACACCTTC. The chain carries TRBV5-1 and TRBJ1-2; the D gene is possibly TRBD1 (6 bases). The germline CDR1 and CDR2 sequences are SGHRS and YFSETQ. The length of the CDR3 is 16 residues. V lost 4 bases and J 4 bases, leaving 20 bases between the germline ends.

The CDR3 sequence: CASSWTSGGPNEQFF. The DNA for the CDR3 is TGCGCCAGCAGCTGGACTAGCGGGGGGCCCAATGAGCAGTTCTTC. The V gene is TRBV5-1, the J gene TRBJ2-1; 14 positions agree with TRBD2. CDR3 length: 15 amino acids. The trim removed 3 bases at V and 6 bases at J, leaving 2 bases unmatched. Germline V lookup: CDR1 SGHRS, CDR2 YFSETQ.

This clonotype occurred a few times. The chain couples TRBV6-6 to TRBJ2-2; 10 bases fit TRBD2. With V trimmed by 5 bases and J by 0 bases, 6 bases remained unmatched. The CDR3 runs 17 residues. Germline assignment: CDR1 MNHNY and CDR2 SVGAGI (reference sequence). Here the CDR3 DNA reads TGTGCCAGCAGTCGTAAGACTAGCGGGTCGAACACCGGGGAGCTGTTTTTT. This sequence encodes CASSRKTSGSNTGELFF.

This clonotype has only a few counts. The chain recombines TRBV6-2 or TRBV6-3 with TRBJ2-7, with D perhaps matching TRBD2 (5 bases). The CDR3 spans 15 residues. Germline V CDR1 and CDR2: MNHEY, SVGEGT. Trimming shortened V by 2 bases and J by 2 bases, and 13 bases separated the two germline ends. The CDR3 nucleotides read TGTGCCAGCAGTTACAAAAGCTCCGGGGCCTACGAGCAGTACTTC. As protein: CASSYKSSGAYEQYF.

The CDR3 loop is CASRPKDWPTDTQYF. In DNA form, the CDR3 reads TGTGCCAGCAGGCCGAAGGACTGGCCCACAGATACGCAGTATTTT. This chain joins TRBV28 and TRBJ2-3, with a possible D match to TRBD2 (5 bases). The CDR3 has 15 amino acids. With 6 bases removed from V and 2 bases from J, the gap between germline ends came to 15 bases. In germline, CDR1 is MDHEN, CDR2 SYDVKM.

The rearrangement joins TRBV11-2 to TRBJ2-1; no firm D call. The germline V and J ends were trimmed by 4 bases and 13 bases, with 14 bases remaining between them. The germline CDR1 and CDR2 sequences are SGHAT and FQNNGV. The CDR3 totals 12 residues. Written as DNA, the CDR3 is TGTGCCAGCAGCTCTTACCAAGAGACCCAGTTCTTC. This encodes CASSSYQETQFF.

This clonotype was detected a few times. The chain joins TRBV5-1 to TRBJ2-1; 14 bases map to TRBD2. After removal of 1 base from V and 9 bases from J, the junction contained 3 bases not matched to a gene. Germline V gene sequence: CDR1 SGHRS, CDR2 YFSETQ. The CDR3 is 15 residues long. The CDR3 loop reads CASSLQTSGGAEQFF. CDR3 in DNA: TGCGCCAGCAGCTTGCAGACTAGCGGGGGGGCTGAGCAGTTCTTC.

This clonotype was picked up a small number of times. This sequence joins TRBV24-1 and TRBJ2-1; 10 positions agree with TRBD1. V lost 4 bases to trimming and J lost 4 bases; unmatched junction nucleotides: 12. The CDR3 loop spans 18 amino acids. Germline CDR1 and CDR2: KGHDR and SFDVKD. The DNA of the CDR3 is TGTGCCACCAGTGACGTCGACAGGGGGCTAGGAACATACAATGAGCAGTTCTTC. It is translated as CATSDVDRGLGTYNEQFF.

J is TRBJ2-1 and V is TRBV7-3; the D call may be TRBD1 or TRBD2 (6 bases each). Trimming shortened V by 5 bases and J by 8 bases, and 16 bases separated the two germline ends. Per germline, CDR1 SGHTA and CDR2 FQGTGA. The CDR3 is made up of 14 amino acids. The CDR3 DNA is TGTGCCAGCAGCCCGACGGGGGCAAGGGATGAGCAGTTCTTC. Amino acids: CASSPTGARDEQFF.

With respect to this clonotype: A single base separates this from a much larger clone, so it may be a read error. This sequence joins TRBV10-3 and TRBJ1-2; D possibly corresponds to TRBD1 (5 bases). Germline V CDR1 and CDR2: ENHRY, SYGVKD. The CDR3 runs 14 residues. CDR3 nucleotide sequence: TGTGCCATCAGTGAAAGGGGATCGTCGGGCGGCTACGCCTTC. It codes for CAISERGSSGGYAF.